This T cell receptor beta chain stems from a study of cytomegalovirus exposure and HLA in healthy donors. Whole-study results and caveats: One variant, a missense change in DCLRE1C, was linked in a later analysis to TCR beta V- and J-gene trimming. Excluded were some V segments that proved indistinguishable, including TRBV6-2 and TRBV6-3.

To note about this clone: What it binds is not known.

Primers included in the PCR were 60 Vbeta and 13 Jbeta primers. Generated by immunoSEQ multiplex PCR, the TCRdb table keeps only in-frame clones and is missing some. The data show around 140,000 clones, with around 80% seen just once and roughly 3.2% held by the top ten. This CDR3 has 16 amino acids. Deletions cut 9 bases from V and 0 bases from J, with 18 bases between. From germline, CDR1 is LGHNT and CDR2 FRNRAP. The sequence was obtained from a man younger than 30 in good health and CMV-seropositive. Sequenced sample: PBMCs. The chain joins TRBV12-5 to TRBJ2-1; D not resolved. The CDR3 nucleotides read TGTGCTAGCTTATCAGGCATCCTACTCTCCTACAATGAGCAGTTCTTC. Translated: CASLSGILLSYNEQFF.